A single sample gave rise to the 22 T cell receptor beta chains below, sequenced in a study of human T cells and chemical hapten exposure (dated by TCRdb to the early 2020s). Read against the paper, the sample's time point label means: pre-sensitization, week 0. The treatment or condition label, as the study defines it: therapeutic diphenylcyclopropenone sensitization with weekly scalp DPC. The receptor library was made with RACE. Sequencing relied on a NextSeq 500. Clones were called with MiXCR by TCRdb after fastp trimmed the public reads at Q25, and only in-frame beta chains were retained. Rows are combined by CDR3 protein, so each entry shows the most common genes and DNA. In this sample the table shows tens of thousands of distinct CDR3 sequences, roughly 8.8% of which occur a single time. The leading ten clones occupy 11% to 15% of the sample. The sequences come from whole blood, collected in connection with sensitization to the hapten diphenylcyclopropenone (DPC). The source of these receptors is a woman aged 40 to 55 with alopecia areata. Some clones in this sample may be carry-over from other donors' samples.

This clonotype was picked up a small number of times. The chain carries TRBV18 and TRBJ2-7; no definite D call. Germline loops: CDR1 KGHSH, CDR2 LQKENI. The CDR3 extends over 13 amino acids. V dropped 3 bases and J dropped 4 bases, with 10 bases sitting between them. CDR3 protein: CASSPAALYEQYF. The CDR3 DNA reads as TGTGCCAGCTCACCCGCTGCCTTATACGAGCAGTACTTC.

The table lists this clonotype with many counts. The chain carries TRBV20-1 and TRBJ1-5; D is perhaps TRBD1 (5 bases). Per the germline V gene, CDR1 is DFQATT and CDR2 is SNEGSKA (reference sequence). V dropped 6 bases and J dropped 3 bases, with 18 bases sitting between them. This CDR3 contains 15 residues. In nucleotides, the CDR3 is TGCAGTGCCAGCCCGGGGGAGGCCCCCAATCAGCCCCAGCATTTT. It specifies CSASPGEAPNQPQHF.

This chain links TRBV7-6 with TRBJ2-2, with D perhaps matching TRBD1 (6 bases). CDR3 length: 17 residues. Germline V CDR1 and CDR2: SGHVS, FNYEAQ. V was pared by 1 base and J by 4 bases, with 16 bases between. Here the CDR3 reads CASSLGRTAFITGELFF. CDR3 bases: TGTGCCAGCAGCTTAGGAAGGACAGCCTTTATCACCGGGGAGCTGTTTTTT. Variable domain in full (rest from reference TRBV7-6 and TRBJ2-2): GAGVSQSPRYKVTKRGQDVALRCDPISGHVSLYWYRQALGQGPEFLTYFNYEAQQDKSGLPNDRFSAERPEGSISTLTIQRTEQRDSAMYRCASSLGRTAFITGELFFGEGSRLTVL.

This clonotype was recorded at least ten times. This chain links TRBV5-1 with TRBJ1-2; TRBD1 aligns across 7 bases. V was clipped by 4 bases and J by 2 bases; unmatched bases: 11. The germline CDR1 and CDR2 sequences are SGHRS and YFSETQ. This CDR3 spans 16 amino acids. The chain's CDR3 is CASSPGQAVPNYGYTF. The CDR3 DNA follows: TGCGCCAGCAGCCCTGGACAGGCAGTCCCCAACTATGGCTACACCTTC.

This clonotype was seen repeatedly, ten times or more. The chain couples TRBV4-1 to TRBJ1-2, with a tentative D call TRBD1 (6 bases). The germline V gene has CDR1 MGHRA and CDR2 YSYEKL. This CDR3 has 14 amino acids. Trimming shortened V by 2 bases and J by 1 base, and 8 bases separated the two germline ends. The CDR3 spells CASSQTGLNYGYTF. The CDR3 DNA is TGCGCCAGCAGCCAAACAGGGCTTAACTATGGCTACACCTTC.

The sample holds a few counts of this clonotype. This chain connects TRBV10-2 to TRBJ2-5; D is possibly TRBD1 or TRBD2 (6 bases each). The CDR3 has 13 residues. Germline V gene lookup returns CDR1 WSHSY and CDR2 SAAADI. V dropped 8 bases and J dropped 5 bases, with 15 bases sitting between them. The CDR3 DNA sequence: TGCGCCAGCTCAGGGGCTAGCGTGGAGACCCAGTACTTC. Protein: CASSGASVETQYF.

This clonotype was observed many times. The CDR3 sequence: CASSLAPVWETEAFF. DNA of the CDR3: TGTGCCAGCAGCTTAGCTCCGGTCTGGGAGACTGAAGCTTTCTTT. The J gene is TRBJ1-1, the V gene TRBV7-2, with D hard to call. V was pared by 0 bases and J by 5 bases, with 13 bases between. The CDR3 loop spans 15 amino acids. Germline V gene sequence: CDR1 SGHTA, CDR2 FQGNSA.

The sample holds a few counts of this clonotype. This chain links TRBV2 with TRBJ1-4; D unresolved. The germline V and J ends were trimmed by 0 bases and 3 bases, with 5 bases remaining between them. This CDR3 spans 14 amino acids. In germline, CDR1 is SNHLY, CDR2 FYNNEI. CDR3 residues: CASSEAGPNEKLFF. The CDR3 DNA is TGTGCCAGCAGTGAAGCAGGTCCTAATGAAAAACTGTTTTTT.

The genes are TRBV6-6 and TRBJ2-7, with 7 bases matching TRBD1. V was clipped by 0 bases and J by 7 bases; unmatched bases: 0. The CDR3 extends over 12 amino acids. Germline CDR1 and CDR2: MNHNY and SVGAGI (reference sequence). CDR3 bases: TGTGCCAGCAGTTACTCGACAGGGGAGCAGTACTTC. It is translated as CASSYSTGEQYF.

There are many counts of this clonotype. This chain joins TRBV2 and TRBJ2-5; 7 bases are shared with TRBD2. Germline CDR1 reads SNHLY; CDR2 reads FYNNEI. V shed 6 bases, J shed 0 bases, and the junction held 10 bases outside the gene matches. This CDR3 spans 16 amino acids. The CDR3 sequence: CASSGLGGAYQETQYF. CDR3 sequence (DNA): TGTGCCAGCAGCGGGTTGGGAGGGGCCTACCAAGAGACCCAGTACTTC.

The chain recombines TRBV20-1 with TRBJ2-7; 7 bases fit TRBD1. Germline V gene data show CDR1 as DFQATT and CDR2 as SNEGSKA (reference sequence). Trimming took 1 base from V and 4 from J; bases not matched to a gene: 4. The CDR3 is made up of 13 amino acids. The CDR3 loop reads CSARGDSIYEQYF. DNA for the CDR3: TGCAGTGCTAGAGGGGACAGCATTTACGAGCAGTACTTC.

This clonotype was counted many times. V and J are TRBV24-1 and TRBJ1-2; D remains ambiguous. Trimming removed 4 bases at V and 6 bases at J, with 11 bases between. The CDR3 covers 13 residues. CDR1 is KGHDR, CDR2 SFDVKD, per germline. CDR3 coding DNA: TGTGCCACCAGTGACCCCGCGGCCCATGGCTACACCTTC. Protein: CATSDPAAHGYTF.

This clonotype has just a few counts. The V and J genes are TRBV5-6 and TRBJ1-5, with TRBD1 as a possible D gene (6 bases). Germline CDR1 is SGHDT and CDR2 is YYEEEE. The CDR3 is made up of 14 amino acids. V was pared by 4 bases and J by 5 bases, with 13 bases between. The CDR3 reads CASSRRSGDQPQHF. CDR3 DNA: TGTGCCAGCAGCCGGAGGTCAGGGGATCAGCCCCAGCATTTT.

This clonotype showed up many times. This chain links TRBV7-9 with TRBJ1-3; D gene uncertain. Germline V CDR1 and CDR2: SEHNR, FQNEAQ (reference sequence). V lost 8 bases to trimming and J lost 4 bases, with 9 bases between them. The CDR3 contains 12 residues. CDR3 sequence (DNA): TGTGCCAGCCACTACCGAGGAAACACCATATATTTT. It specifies CASHYRGNTIYF.

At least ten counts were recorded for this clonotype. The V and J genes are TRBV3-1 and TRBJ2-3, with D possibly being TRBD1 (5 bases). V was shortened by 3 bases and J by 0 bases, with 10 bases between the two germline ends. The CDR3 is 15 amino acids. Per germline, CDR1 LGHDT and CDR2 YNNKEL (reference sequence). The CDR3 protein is CASSQRPGSTDTQYF. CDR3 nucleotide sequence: TGTGCCAGCAGCCAGCGGCCAGGGAGCACAGATACGCAGTATTTT.

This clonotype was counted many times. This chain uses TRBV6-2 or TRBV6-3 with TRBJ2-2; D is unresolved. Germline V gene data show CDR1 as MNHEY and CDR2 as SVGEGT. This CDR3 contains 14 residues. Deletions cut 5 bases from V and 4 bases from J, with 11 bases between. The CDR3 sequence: CASSGFSATGELFF. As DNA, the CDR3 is TGTGCCAGCAGTGGCTTCTCAGCCACCGGGGAGCTGTTTTTT.

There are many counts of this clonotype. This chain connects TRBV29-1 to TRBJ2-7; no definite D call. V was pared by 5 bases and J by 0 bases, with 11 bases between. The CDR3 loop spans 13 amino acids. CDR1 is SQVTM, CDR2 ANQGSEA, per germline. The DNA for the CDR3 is TGCAGCGTTTTTGGGATTGGCTCCTACGAGCAGTACTTC. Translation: CSVFGIGSYEQYF.

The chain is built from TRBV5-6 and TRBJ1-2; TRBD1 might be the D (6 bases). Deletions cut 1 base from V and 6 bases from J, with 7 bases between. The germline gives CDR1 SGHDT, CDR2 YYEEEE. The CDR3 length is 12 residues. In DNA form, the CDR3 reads TGTGCCAGCAGCTTGTACAGGGATGGCTACACCTTC. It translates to CASSLYRDGYTF.

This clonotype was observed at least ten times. CDR3 nucleotide sequence: TGTGCCTGGAGGGATACAGGGAATAATCAGCCCCAGCATTTT. This gives the protein CAWRDTGNNQPQHF. This chain connects TRBV30 to TRBJ1-5, with a weak D call TRBD1 (6 bases). The V and J ends lost 3 bases and 4 bases respectively, with 13 bases between them. The CDR3 runs to 14 residues. The germline CDR1 and CDR2 sequences are GTSNPN and SVGIG (reference sequence).

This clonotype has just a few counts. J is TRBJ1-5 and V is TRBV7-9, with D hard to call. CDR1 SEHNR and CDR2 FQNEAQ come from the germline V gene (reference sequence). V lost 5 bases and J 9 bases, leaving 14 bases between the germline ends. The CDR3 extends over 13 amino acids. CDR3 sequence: CASSPRGNGPQHF. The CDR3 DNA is TGTGCCAGCAGCCCCCGGGGAAACGGGCCCCAGCATTTT.

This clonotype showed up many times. CDR3 region: CASSQGRGGANVLTF. The CDR3 nucleotides are TGTGCCAGCAGCCAAGGGAGGGGCGGGGCCAACGTCCTGACTTTC. The chain uses TRBV11-2 and TRBJ2-6; 7 bases fit TRBD2. The CDR3 length is 15 residues. V trimming: 5 bases; J trimming: 4 bases; junction bases outside the gene matches: 5. Germline V gene sequence: CDR1 SGHAT, CDR2 FQNNGV. Complete variable domain (other parts from reference TRBV11-2 and TRBJ2-6): EAGVAQSPRYKIIEKRQSVAFWCNPISGHATLYWYQQILGQGPKLLIQFQNNGVVDDSQLPKDRFSAERLKGVDSTLKIQPAKLEDSAVYLCASSQGRGGANVLTFGAGSRLTVL.

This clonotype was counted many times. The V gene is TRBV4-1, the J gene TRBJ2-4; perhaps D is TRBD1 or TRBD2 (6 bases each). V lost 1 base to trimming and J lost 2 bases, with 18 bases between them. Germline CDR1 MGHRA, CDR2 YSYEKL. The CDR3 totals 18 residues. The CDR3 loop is CASSQGRIRGDSKNIQYF. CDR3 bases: TGCGCCAGCAGCCAAGGCCGGATTAGGGGGGATTCCAAAAACATTCAGTACTTC.